These 2 T cell receptor beta chains were sequenced from one sample in a study of human T cells and chemical hapten exposure (dated by TCRdb to about 2021). Library preparation was by RACE. The instrument was a NextSeq 500. TCRdb reran the public reads through fastp at Q25 and MiXCR, keeping productive beta chains. Every entry covers one CDR3 protein and lists the most common genes and DNA from its rows. The sample table records about 50,000 distinct CDR3 sequences; approximately 9.5% of these occur just once. The leading ten clones occupy roughly 9% of the sample. Sample time point, as interpreted from the label and publication: pre-sensitization, week 0. Per the publication, the treatment or condition label means: therapeutic diphenylcyclopropenone sensitization with weekly scalp DPC. Total RNA was isolated from unfractionated whole blood collected in Tempus Blood RNA tubes. The sequences come from whole blood, collected in connection with sensitization to the hapten diphenylcyclopropenone (DPC). All receptors derive from a woman in her 30s with alopecia areata. Some clones in this sample may be carry-over from other donors' samples.

This clonotype was seen a few times. The chain has TRBV27 and TRBJ2-1, with 10 bases fitting TRBD2. From germline, CDR1 is MNHEY and CDR2 SMNVEV (reference sequence). The CDR3 is made up of 16 amino acids. J was trimmed by 7 bases and V by 5 bases; bases with no gene match: 11. The CDR3 is CASSTILAGQRNEQFF. The CDR3 DNA follows: TGTGCCAGCAGTACAATACTAGCGGGACAACGGAATGAGCAGTTCTTC.

This clonotype was counted only a few times. DNA for the CDR3: TGTGCCACCTCACCGATGGGGGGAAGAGAGACCCAGTACTTC. Translating gives CATSPMGGRETQYF. This chain connects TRBV3-1 to TRBJ2-5; D might be TRBD2 (6 bases). V lost 10 bases and J lost 4, with 19 bases in between. CDR3 size: 14 residues. Germline CDR1 and CDR2: LGHDT and YNNKEL (reference sequence).